The 21 T cell receptor beta chains below all came from one sample that was sequenced in a study of T cells in Graves' hyperthyroidism and ophthalmopathy. The TCR beta CDR3 regions underwent amplification using RNA transcripts as the source. HTBI primers were used for first-round RT-PCR of the TCR CDR3. TCRdb ran MiXCR on the multiplex PCR reads and lists one entry per CDR3 protein. This table has 500,000 to 600,000 distinct CDR3 sequences, around 42% appearing once. Sequenced sample: peripheral blood or thyroid tissue (not recorded which). These receptors were taken from an adult woman with Graves' disease, either hyperthyroidism or ophthalmopathy (not recorded which).

For this clonotype: A much larger clone is a single base away; this may be a read error. The rearrangement links TRBV6-5 to TRBJ1-6, with D perhaps TRBD1 (5 bases). Trimming cost V 4 bases and J 1 base, with 17 bases left between them. CDR1 is MNHEY, CDR2 SVGAGI, per germline. The CDR3 consists of 18 residues. Here the CDR3 DNA reads TGTGCCAGCAGTTCCTTATGGACGGGGCTTTCCTATAATTCACCCCTCCACTTT. Translation: CASSSLWTGLSYNSPLHF.

This clonotype came up a few times. V usage is TRBV7-3 and J usage is TRBJ1-2; the match to TRBD1 covers 7 bases. The CDR3 is made up of 12 amino acids. With V trimmed by 4 bases and J by 10 bases, 6 bases remained unmatched. Germline V gene data show CDR1 as SGHTA and CDR2 as FQGTGA. Here the CDR3 DNA reads TGTGCCAGCAGCTCCCGACAGGGTGACTACACCTTC. Protein product: CASSSRQGDYTF.

The genes are TRBV19 and TRBJ1-1; D ambiguous. Germline CDR1 reads LNHDA; CDR2 reads SQIVND (reference sequence). This CDR3 comprises 11 residues. V was clipped by 9 bases and J by 5 bases, with 10 bases between them. The CDR3 coding sequence is TGTGCCAGCCAGACGGGGACTGAAGCTTTCTTT. This sequence encodes CASQTGTEAFF.

This clonotype was counted only a few times. The chain employs TRBV10-1 and TRBJ1-6; D is ambiguous. Trimming pared 3 bases from V and 7 bases from J, leaving 4 bases between. The CDR3 loop spans 12 amino acids. CDR1 is WNHNN and CDR2 is SYGVQD in the germline V gene (reference sequence). In DNA, the CDR3 is TGCGCCAGCAGTGACAGGAATTCACCCCTCCACTTT. It encodes CASSDRNSPLHF.

This chain connects TRBV30 to TRBJ1-1; TRBD1 aligns across 7 bases. The germline V gene encodes CDR1 GTSNPN and CDR2 SVGIG (reference sequence). This CDR3 is built from 15 residues. With V trimmed by 0 bases and J by 3 bases, 7 bases remained unmatched. CDR3 protein: CAWSVIGGFDTEAFF. The CDR3 DNA follows: TGTGCCTGGAGTGTGATAGGGGGCTTCGACACTGAAGCTTTCTTT.

The chain is built from TRBV20-1 and TRBJ1-1; unclear D gene. The CDR3 consists of 12 residues. Trimming pared 7 bases from V and 1 base from J, leaving 10 bases between. Germline V gives CDR1 DFQATT, CDR2 SNEGSKA (reference sequence). The CDR3 DNA reads TGCAGTGGTAAACAGAGGAACACTGAAGCTTTCTTT. It specifies CSGKQRNTEAFF.

The sample holds many counts of this clonotype. CDR3: CASSESRFYEQYF. The CDR3 DNA reads as TGTGCCAGCAGTGAGAGTCGATTCTACGAGCAGTACTTC. V gene TRBV12-3 or TRBV12-4 combines with J gene TRBJ2-7, with D unclear. V was cut by 5 bases and J by 3 bases, with 11 bases left in between. This CDR3 region has 13 residues.

This clonotype was observed at least ten times. The chain links TRBV5-6 to TRBJ2-5; D call uncertain. V was cut by 4 bases and J by 4 bases, with 8 bases left in between. The germline gives CDR1 SGHDT, CDR2 YYEEEE. This CDR3 spans 12 amino acids. CDR3 nucleotides: TGTGCCAGCAGCCTCTTTCGAGAGACCCAGTACTTC. This encodes CASSLFRETQYF.

In its sample, this clonotype was seen a few times. The V gene is TRBV29-1, the J gene TRBJ2-7; perhaps TRBD2 as D (6 bases). The CDR3 totals 13 residues. Germline V gene lookup returns CDR1 SQVTM and CDR2 ANQGSEA. Trimming pared 5 bases from V and 10 bases from J, leaving 21 bases between. The CDR3 DNA reads TGCAGCGTTACCCGGACCTCTGATAGCGGCCAGTACTTC. This gives the protein CSVTRTSDSGQYF.

The V and J genes are TRBV15 and TRBJ1-4, with a possible D match to TRBD1 (6 bases). Trimming took 1 base from V and 6 from J, leaving 18 bases between them. The germline CDR1 and CDR2 sequences are LNHNV and YYDKDF (reference sequence). The CDR3 spans 17 residues. CDR3 residues: CATSRVENRVIYEKLFF. The CDR3 DNA reads as TGTGCCACCAGCAGAGTAGAAAACAGGGTAATTTATGAAAAACTGTTTTTT.

The DNA of the CDR3 is TGTGCCGCCTCAGGGTCCCGGGAAAAACTGTTTTTT. Its translation: CAASGSREKLFF. This chain connects TRBV30 to TRBJ1-4; a possible D gene is TRBD1 (5 bases). Germline-derived CDR1 and CDR2 are GTSNPN and SVGIG (reference sequence). This CDR3 has 12 residues. V was cut by 8 bases and J by 8 bases, with 15 bases left in between.

The chain couples TRBV20-1 to TRBJ2-3; 8 bases map to TRBD2. The CDR3 runs 13 residues. With 8 bases clipped from V and 8 bases from J, the junction kept 12 bases outside the gene matches. The V gene's germline CDR1 is DFQATT and CDR2 SNEGSKA (reference sequence). CDR3 bases: TGCAGTCCCTCAAGCGGGAGCGGTAGTACGCAGTATTTT. Its translation: CSPSSGSGSTQYF.

This clonotype was recorded many times. The chain employs TRBV20-1 and TRBJ1-4, with no clear D. CDR1 is DFQATT, CDR2 SNEGSKA, per germline (reference sequence). The CDR3 has 12 amino acids. V was pared by 3 bases and J by 8 bases, with 10 bases between. CDR3 sequence (DNA): TGCAGTGCTAGTGTGGGTCCGGAAAAACTGTTTTTT. Translating it yields CSASVGPEKLFF.

This clonotype has a count of ten or more. The CDR3 DNA follows: TGTGCCAGCAGCTCAGCCGGGGCCAACTATGGCTACACCTTC. It codes for CASSSAGANYGYTF. The chain has TRBV5-5 and TRBJ1-2; a possible D gene is TRBD1 (5 bases). CDR1 and CDR2 (germline): SGHKS, YYEKEE (reference sequence). This CDR3 comprises 14 residues. V was cut by 3 bases and J by 2 bases, with 11 bases left in between.

The gene calls are TRBV25-1 and TRBJ2-5; 8 bases match TRBD2. Germline V gives CDR1 MGHDK, CDR2 SYGVNS. The V segment lost 3 bases and the J segment 3 bases; nucleotides outside the gene matches: 3. CDR3 length equals 14 residues. The CDR3 spells CASSDSGMEETQYF. In nucleotides, the CDR3 is TGTGCCAGCAGTGATAGCGGGATGGAAGAGACCCAGTACTTC. Variable domain in full (rest from reference TRBV25-1 and TRBJ2-5): EADIYQTPRYLVIGTGKKITLECSQTMGHDKMYWYQQDPGMELHLIHYSYGVNSTEKGDLSSESTVSRIRTEHFPLTLESARPSHTSQYLCASSDSGMEETQYFGPGTRLLVL.

In this sample, this clonotype turned up many times. This chain links TRBV6-5 with TRBJ2-7; D not certain. Germline CDR1 is MNHEY and CDR2 is SVGAGI. Trimming cost V 8 bases and J 4 bases, with 21 bases left between them. CDR3 length: 15 residues. CDR3 in amino acids: CASCPWGNNRYEQYF. The CDR3 coding sequence is TGTGCCAGCTGTCCTTGGGGAAATAATAGGTACGAGCAGTACTTC.

This clonotype has a count of ten or more. V is TRBV5-1 and J is TRBJ2-6; weak D call: TRBD1 (7 bases). V lost 5 bases to trimming and J lost 4 bases, with 16 bases between them. This CDR3 spans 16 amino acids. CDR1 is SGHRS, CDR2 YFSETQ, per germline. The CDR3, as DNA: TGCGCCAGCAGAGAGACAGGGACTCGGGGGGCCAACGTCCTGACTTTC. Translated: CASRETGTRGANVLTF.

This clonotype occurred many times. The CDR3 here is CASRPRGGDGQPQHF. Here the CDR3 DNA reads TGTGCCAGCAGACCCCGTGGGGGGGATGGGCAGCCCCAGCATTTT. This chain connects TRBV6-6 to TRBJ1-5; tentative D call: TRBD1 (5 bases). CDR1 is MNHNY and CDR2 is SVGAGI in the germline V gene (reference sequence). V lost 6 bases to trimming and J lost 7 bases, with 19 bases between them. The CDR3 contains 15 residues.

The V call is TRBV7-9, the J call TRBJ1-5; 7 bases line up with TRBD1. The CDR3 sequence is 13 residues long. Germline assignment: CDR1 SEHNR and CDR2 FQNEAQ (reference sequence). The V gene end was trimmed by 10 bases and the J gene end by 2 bases; junction bases not matched to a gene: 5. In DNA form, the CDR3 reads TGTGCCACCAGGGGGGGAGGCAATCAGCCCCAGCATTTT. It translates to CATRGGGNQPQHF.

The V gene is TRBV6-5, the J gene TRBJ2-2, with TRBD2 as a possible D gene (6 bases). Trimming left V 0 bases short and J 8 bases short, with 13 bases between. This CDR3 has 15 residues. Per germline, CDR1 MNHEY and CDR2 SVGAGI. The DNA of the CDR3 is TGTGCCAGCAGTTACTCGCCGGCGGGGTTGGGGGAGCTGTTTTTT. This codes for CASSYSPAGLGELFF.

This sequence joins TRBV28 and TRBJ2-7; a weak D match, TRBD2 (7 bases). The CDR3 spans 19 residues. Trimming stripped 2 bases from V and 2 bases from J, with 25 bases between. Germline values: CDR1 MDHEN, CDR2 SYDVKM. CDR3: CASSLPLTKTGAGTYEQYF. The CDR3 bases are TGTGCCAGCAGTTTACCGCTTACGAAGACAGGAGCGGGAACCTACGAGCAGTACTTC.